A single sample gave rise to the 24 T cell receptor beta chains below, sequenced in a study of identical twins. TCRdb itself ran the 5' RACE reads through MiXCR, one entry per CDR3 protein. The sample has hundreds of thousands of distinct CDR3 sequences; nearly 9.5% are singletons. Separately, the same data were catalogued under a study of yellow fever vaccine responses in identical twins.

Sequenced material: CD8+ T cells sorted from blood. These receptors originate from a woman under 30 in good health.

The table lists this clonotype with many counts. The J gene is TRBJ1-1, the V gene TRBV29-1; no clear D. CDR1 is SQVTM and CDR2 is ANQGSEA in the germline V gene. This CDR3 has 12 residues. V shed 7 bases and J shed 2 bases, with 11 bases lying between them. DNA of the CDR3: TGCAGCGCGACGGACCTAAACACTGAAGCTTTCTTT. Encoded protein: CSATDLNTEAFF.

There are a few counts of this clonotype. This chain uses TRBV6-1 with TRBJ2-7; a possible D gene is TRBD1 (5 bases). Per germline, CDR1 MNHNS and CDR2 SASEGT. With 4 bases removed from V and 0 bases from J, the gap between germline ends came to 13 bases. The CDR3 sequence is 15 residues long. The CDR3 DNA follows: TGTGCCAGCAGTGCCCGGGTAGACAGCTCCTACGAGCAGTACTTC. Protein sequence: CASSARVDSSYEQYF.

The chain has TRBV19 and TRBJ2-1; 10 nucleotides match TRBD2. The CDR3 totals 15 residues. V lost 3 bases, J lost 6 bases, and 5 bases stayed unmatched. Germline CDR1 and CDR2: LNHDA and SQIVND (reference sequence). CDR3: CASSILAGVINEQFF. Here the CDR3 DNA reads TGTGCCAGTAGTATCCTAGCGGGAGTTATCAATGAGCAGTTCTTC.

By share of the sample, this clonotype is medium-sized. The J gene is TRBJ1-5, the V gene TRBV28; 10 nucleotides agree with TRBD1. Germline V gene lookup returns CDR1 MDHEN and CDR2 SYDVKM. The CDR3 is 14 amino acids. The V segment lost 6 bases and the J segment 6 bases; nucleotides outside the gene matches: 5. The CDR3 nucleotides are TGTGCCAGCAGCCGGGGACAGGGGTTTCAGCCCCAGCATTTT. This codes for CASSRGQGFQPQHF.

In its sample, this clonotype was seen a few times. The rearrangement links TRBV7-8 to TRBJ2-5; a weak D match, TRBD1 (5 bases). The germline CDR1 and CDR2 sequences are SGHVS and FQNEAQ. V was trimmed by 5 bases and J by 0 bases, leaving 16 bases between them. This CDR3 comprises 16 residues. The CDR3 is CASSRPDDSYQETQYF. The CDR3 DNA is TGTGCCAGCAGCCGACCCGATGACAGTTACCAAGAGACCCAGTACTTC. The full variable domain, in which reference TRBV7-8 and TRBJ2-5 provide the parts outside the CDR3, is GAGVSQSPRYKVAKRGQDVALRCDPISGHVSLFWYQQALGQGPEFLTYFQNEAQLDKSGLPSDRFFAERPEGSVSTLKIQRTQQEDSAVYLCASSRPDDSYQETQYFGPGTRLLVL.

This clonotype has a count of ten or more. The chain joins TRBV4-3 to TRBJ2-7, with D perhaps given as TRBD1 or TRBD2 (5 bases each). Per germline, CDR1 LGHNA and CDR2 YSLEER. CDR3 length: 15 residues. V shed 0 bases and J shed 2 bases, with 11 bases lying between them. The CDR3 sequence is CASSQDRDLPYEQYF. CDR3 in DNA: TGCGCCAGCAGCCAAGATCGGGACCTCCCCTACGAGCAGTACTTC.

This clonotype appeared many times. The junction and the germline gene differ at one end; a read error may be behind it. J is TRBJ2-3 and V is TRBV10-3; D is uncertain. CDR1 and CDR2 from the germline V gene are ENHRY and SYGVKD. The CDR3 is made up of 13 amino acids. Written as DNA, the CDR3 is TGTGCCATCAGCGAGTCCCTGTCCGATACGCAGTATTTT. It specifies CAISESLSDTQYF.

The chain uses TRBV7-2 and TRBJ1-1, with a weak D call TRBD1 (6 bases). The V gene's germline CDR1 is SGHTA and CDR2 FQGNSA. Trimming shortened V by 8 bases and J by 4 bases, and 14 bases separated the two germline ends. The CDR3 consists of 13 residues. The CDR3 DNA is TGTGCCAGCCCGAAGGGGGGGGGCACTGAAGCTTTCTTT. Amino acids: CASPKGGGTEAFF. The variable domain in full, with the rest retrieved from reference TRBV7-2 and TRBJ1-1, is GAGVSQSPSNKVTEKGKDVELRCDPISGHTALYWYRQSLGQGLEFLIYFQGNSAPDKSGLPSDRFSAERTGGSVSTLTIQRTQQEDSAVYLCASPKGGGTEAFFGQGTRLTVV.

This clonotype was observed a handful of times. The J gene is TRBJ1-2, the V gene TRBV12-3 or TRBV12-4; 9 bases align to TRBD1. This CDR3 contains 14 residues. Trimming took 5 bases from V and 6 from J; bases not matched to a gene: 7. The CDR3 region has the DNA TGTGCCAGCAGTCTCGGACAGGGGCTGGATGGCTACACCTTC. Encoded protein: CASSLGQGLDGYTF.

The CDR3 reads CASTQGAGGTEAFF. CDR3 in DNA: TGTGCCAGTACCCAGGGGGCGGGAGGCACTGAAGCTTTCTTT. This chain connects TRBV9 to TRBJ1-1; TRBD1 matches at 8 bases. Germline V gene lookup returns CDR1 SGDLS and CDR2 YYNGEE. Unmatched junction bases numbered 10, after V lost 8 bases and J lost 4 bases. The CDR3 runs 14 residues.

The V and J genes are TRBV29-1 and TRBJ2-5, with no clear D. From germline, CDR1 is SQVTM and CDR2 ANQGSEA. Trimming cost V 2 bases and J 2 bases, with 9 bases left between them. This CDR3 spans 13 amino acids. The CDR3 DNA is TGCAGCGTTGAATTGTGGGCTCAAGAGACCCAGTACTTC. This translates into CSVELWAQETQYF.

This clonotype was recorded many times. The gene calls are TRBV6-6 and TRBJ2-1; D unclear. Trimming took 0 bases from V and 11 from J, leaving 5 bases between them. CDR1 is MNHNY and CDR2 is SVGAGI in the germline V gene (reference sequence). The CDR3 length is 11 residues. CDR3 coding DNA: TGTGCCAGCAGTTACTCAGATCAGCAGTTCTTC. Residues: CASSYSDQQFF.

This clonotype appeared many times. This chain joins TRBV28 and TRBJ1-1; maybe TRBD1 (6 bases). Trimming stripped 5 bases from V and 6 bases from J, with 13 bases between. This CDR3 is 13 amino acids long. Germline values: CDR1 MDHEN, CDR2 SYDVKM. In DNA form, the CDR3 reads TGTGCCAGCAGTCCCCAGGGGCCCCCTGAAGCTTTCTTT. Encoded protein: CASSPQGPPEAFF.

This clonotype was counted only a few times. This CDR3 is CASSFEFEYQETQYF. CDR3 in DNA: TGTGCCAGCAGTTTCGAATTTGAGTACCAAGAGACCCAGTACTTC. The V call is TRBV27, the J call TRBJ2-5; D remains unclear. Looked up from germline, CDR1 is MNHEY and CDR2 is SMNVEV (reference sequence). V gave up 3 bases and J gave up 0 bases, with 11 bases separating them. The CDR3 totals 15 residues.

This clonotype has a count of ten or more. The chain employs TRBV19 and TRBJ2-1; no clear D gene. The V end was cut by 0 bases, the J end by 7 bases, with 7 bases between. The CDR3 consists of 13 residues. Germline loops: CDR1 LNHDA, CDR2 SQIVND (reference sequence). DNA for the CDR3: TGTGCCAGTAGTATAGATCTTATGAATGAGCAGTTCTTC. Residues: CASSIDLMNEQFF. Complete variable domain (other parts from reference TRBV19 and TRBJ2-1): DGGITQSPKYLFRKEGQNVTLSCEQNLNHDAMYWYRQDPGQGLRLIYYSQIVNDFQKGDIAEGYSVSREKKESFPLTVTSAQKNPTAFYLCASSIDLMNEQFFGPGTRLTVL.

This clonotype was found many times. The chain has TRBV2 and TRBJ2-7; D unclear. The germline CDR1 and CDR2 sequences are SNHLY and FYNNEI. The CDR3 loop spans 13 amino acids. V lost 8 bases and J lost 2, with 13 bases in between. This CDR3 is CASGSSGAYEQYF. DNA of the CDR3: TGTGCCAGCGGAAGTTCGGGCGCCTACGAGCAGTACTTC.

This clonotype showed up many times. The chain joins TRBV28 to TRBJ2-3; 9 bases line up with TRBD2. The CDR3 extends over 14 amino acids. V lost 5 bases, J lost 4 bases, and 4 bases stayed unmatched. Germline CDR1 MDHEN, CDR2 SYDVKM. The CDR3 sequence: CASSQGLAPDTQYF. CDR3 nucleotides: TGTGCCAGCAGTCAGGGACTAGCCCCAGATACGCAGTATTTT.

This clonotype has at least ten counts. This chain connects TRBV18 to TRBJ2-6; D is possibly TRBD1 or TRBD2 (5 bases each). V was shortened by 2 bases and J by 5 bases, with 16 bases between the two germline ends. Germline-derived CDR1 and CDR2 are KGHSH and LQKENI. CDR3 length: 17 amino acids. This CDR3 is CASSPSSGRTWANVLTF. CDR3 in DNA: TGTGCCAGCTCACCAAGTTCGGGGCGAACATGGGCCAACGTCCTGACTTTC.

The chain couples TRBV19 to TRBJ2-1, with 8 bases lining up with TRBD2. The V gene end was trimmed by 8 bases and the J gene end by 2 bases; junction bases not matched to a gene: 8. CDR3 length: 15 amino acids. Germline-derived CDR1 and CDR2 are LNHDA and SQIVND (reference sequence). CDR3 residues: CASSLLSGTYNEQFF. CDR3 bases: TGTGCCAGTTCCCTACTTAGCGGGACCTACAATGAGCAGTTCTTC.

The table lists this clonotype with a few counts. J is TRBJ2-1 and V is TRBV3-1, with TRBD2 matching over 13 bases. This CDR3 comprises 19 residues. V dropped 3 bases and J dropped 9; count of bases not matched to a gene: 17. Looked up from germline, CDR1 is LGHDT and CDR2 is YNNKEL (reference sequence). The CDR3 bases are TGTGCCAGCAGCCACTCGGGTCGGGTAACTAGCGGGAGGGTTAGTGAGCAGTTCTTC. Amino acids: CASSHSGRVTSGRVSEQFF.

As for this clonotype: A much bigger clone sits one base away, suggesting this may be a read error. The chain links TRBV3-1 to TRBJ2-5; TRBD2 agrees at 11 bases. CDR3 length equals 18 residues. The germline V gene encodes CDR1 LGHDT and CDR2 YNNKEL (reference sequence). DNA of the CDR3: TGTGCCAGCAGCCAAGTTATGGGACTAGCGGACAGAGTCGAGACCCAGCACTTC. This encodes CASSQVMGLADRVETQHF.

This clonotype was counted between two and nine times. J is TRBJ2-7 and V is TRBV7-9; tentatively, D is TRBD1 (6 bases). Trimming took 4 bases from V and 2 from J, leaving 15 bases between them. This CDR3 contains 15 residues. The V gene's germline CDR1 is SEHNR and CDR2 FQNEAQ (reference sequence). The CDR3 spells CASSSDRDTPYEQYF. As DNA, the CDR3 is TGTGCCAGCAGCTCAGACCGGGACACTCCCTACGAGCAGTACTTC. The full variable domain, completed using reference TRBV7-9 and TRBJ2-7, is DTGVSQNPRHKITKRGQNVTFRCDPISEHNRLYWYRQTLGQGPEFLTYFQNEAQLEKSRLLSDRFSAERPKGSFSTLEIQRTEQGDSAMYLCASSSDRDTPYEQYFGPGTRLTVT.

The chain links TRBV5-1 to TRBJ2-7, with 7 positions matching TRBD2. The germline CDR1 and CDR2 sequences are SGHRS and YFSETQ. This CDR3 comprises 14 residues. V was clipped by 4 bases and J by 2 bases; unmatched bases: 6. The DNA for the CDR3 is TGCGCCAGCAGCGGGGGGGGAGTCGCCTACGAGCAGTACTTC. This gives the protein CASSGGGVAYEQYF.

This chain links TRBV6-4 with TRBJ2-1; D perhaps matches TRBD2 (5 bases). Germline V gene sequence: CDR1 MRHNA, CDR2 SNTAGT. The CDR3 is made up of 15 amino acids. Trimming took 2 bases from V and 1 from J, leaving 9 bases between them. CDR3 sequence (DNA): TGTGCCAGCAGTGACCTTACGGGATCCTACAATGAGCAGTTCTTC. Translation gives CASSDLTGSYNEQFF.